The clone carrying this T cell receptor (beta chain) was observed once. V lost 0 bases and J 1 base, leaving 6 bases between the germline ends. This CDR3 is 13 amino acids long. Per the germline V gene, CDR1 is GTSNPN and CDR2 is SVGIG (reference sequence). The data derive from a study of CD8 T cells in Susac syndrome. Random hexamers primed reverse transcription of 0.5 to 1 ug RNA. Each CDR3 protein gets one entry after TCRdb re-called the immunoSEQ multiplex PCR reads with MiXCR. This sample has approximately 90,000 distinct CDR3 sequences, with approximately 92% found just once. The source of this sequence is a human donor in good health. J is TRBJ1-1 and V is TRBV30; TRBD1 is a possible D gene (5 bases). Input material: CD8+ T cells from PBMCs. The DNA for the CDR3 is TGTGCCTGGAGTGTTGGGGGGAACACTGAAGCTTTCTTT. This translates into CAWSVGGNTEAFF.